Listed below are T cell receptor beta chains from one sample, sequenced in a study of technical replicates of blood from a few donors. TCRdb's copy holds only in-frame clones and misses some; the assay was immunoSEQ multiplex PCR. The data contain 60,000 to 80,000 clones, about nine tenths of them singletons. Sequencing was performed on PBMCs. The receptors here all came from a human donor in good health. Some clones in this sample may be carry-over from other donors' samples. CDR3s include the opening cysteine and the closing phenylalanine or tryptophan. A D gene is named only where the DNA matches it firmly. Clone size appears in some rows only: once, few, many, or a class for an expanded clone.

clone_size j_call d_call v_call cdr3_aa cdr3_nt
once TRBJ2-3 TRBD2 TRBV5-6 CASTKRETDTQYF TGTGCCAGCACGAAGCGGGAGACAGATACGCAGTATTTT
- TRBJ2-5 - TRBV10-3 CAISESARTGKETQYF TGTGCCATCAGTGAGTCTGCTCGTACGGGGAAAGAGACCCAGTACTTC
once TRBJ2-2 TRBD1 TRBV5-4 CASSLTGVNTGELFF TGTGCCAGCAGCTTGACAGGGGTGAACACCGGGGAGCTGTTTTTT
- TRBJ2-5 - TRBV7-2 CASSLEVAAGRTQYF TGTGCCAGCAGCTTAGAGGTCGCGGCAGGGCGGACCCAGTACTTC
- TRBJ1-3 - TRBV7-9 CASSLALGVSGNTIYF TGTGCCAGCAGCTTAGCGCTAGGGGTCTCTGGAAACACCATATATTTT
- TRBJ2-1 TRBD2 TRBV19 CASRIAGDYNEQFF TGTGCCAGTCGGATAGCGGGAGATTATAATGAGCAGTTCTTC
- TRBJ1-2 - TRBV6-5 CASSYSWTSYGYTF TGTGCCAGCAGTTACTCGTGGACATCTTATGGCTACACCTTC
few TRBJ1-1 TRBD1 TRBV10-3 CATRQGPNTEAFF TGTGCCACCCGACAGGGGCCGAACACTGAAGCTTTCTTT
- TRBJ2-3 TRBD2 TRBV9 CASSDRAGGTDTQYF TGTGCCAGCAGCGACCGAGCGGGGGGCACAGATACGCAGTATTTT
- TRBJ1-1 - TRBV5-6 CASSLELYANTEAFF TGTGCCAGCAGCTTGGAACTTTACGCGAACACTGAAGCTTTCTTT
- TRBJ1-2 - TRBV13 CANSRDQGSYGYTF TGTGCCAACAGCCGAGACCAGGGGAGCTATGGCTACACCTTC
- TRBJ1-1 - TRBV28 CASSLPGQLSTEAFF TGTGCCAGCAGCCTACCCGGACAGCTGAGCACTGAAGCTTTCTTT
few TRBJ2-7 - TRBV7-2 CASSLEQGVEQYF TGTGCCAGCAGCTTAGAACAGGGTGTCGAGCAGTACTTC
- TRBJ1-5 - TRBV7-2 CASSLAAGPDQPQHF TGTGCCAGCAGCTTAGCGGCGGGGCCGGATCAGCCCCAGCATTTT
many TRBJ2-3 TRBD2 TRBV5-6 CASSLQAGTLTDTQYF TGTGCCAGCAGCTTGCAAGCGGGGACCCTCACAGATACGCAGTATTTT
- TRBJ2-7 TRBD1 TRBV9 CASSPTGTVREQYF TGTGCCAGCAGCCCCACCGGGACAGTTCGCGAGCAGTACTTC
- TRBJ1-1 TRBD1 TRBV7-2 CASSTQQGANTEAFF TGTGCCAGCAGCACCCAACAGGGGGCTAACACTGAAGCTTTCTTT
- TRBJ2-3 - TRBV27 CASSRGPDTQYF TGTGCCAGCAGTCGCGGGCCAGATACGCAGTATTTT
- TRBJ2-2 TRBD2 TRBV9 CASEKASGRATGELFF TGTGCCAGCGAGAAGGCTAGCGGGAGGGCCACCGGGGAGCTGTTTTTT
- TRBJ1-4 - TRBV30 CAWSRGLGEKLFF TGTGCCTGGAGCCGAGGGCTGGGCGAAAAACTGTTTTTT
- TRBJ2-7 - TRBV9 CASSVDGGEQYF TGTGCCAGCAGCGTAGACGGGGGCGAGCAGTACTTC
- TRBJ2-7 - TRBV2 CASSDVSGDYEQYF TGTGCCAGCAGTGACGTTAGCGGAGATTACGAGCAGTACTTC
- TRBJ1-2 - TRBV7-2 CASSLYSGGYTF TGTGCCAGCAGCTTATACTCGGGTGGCTACACCTTC